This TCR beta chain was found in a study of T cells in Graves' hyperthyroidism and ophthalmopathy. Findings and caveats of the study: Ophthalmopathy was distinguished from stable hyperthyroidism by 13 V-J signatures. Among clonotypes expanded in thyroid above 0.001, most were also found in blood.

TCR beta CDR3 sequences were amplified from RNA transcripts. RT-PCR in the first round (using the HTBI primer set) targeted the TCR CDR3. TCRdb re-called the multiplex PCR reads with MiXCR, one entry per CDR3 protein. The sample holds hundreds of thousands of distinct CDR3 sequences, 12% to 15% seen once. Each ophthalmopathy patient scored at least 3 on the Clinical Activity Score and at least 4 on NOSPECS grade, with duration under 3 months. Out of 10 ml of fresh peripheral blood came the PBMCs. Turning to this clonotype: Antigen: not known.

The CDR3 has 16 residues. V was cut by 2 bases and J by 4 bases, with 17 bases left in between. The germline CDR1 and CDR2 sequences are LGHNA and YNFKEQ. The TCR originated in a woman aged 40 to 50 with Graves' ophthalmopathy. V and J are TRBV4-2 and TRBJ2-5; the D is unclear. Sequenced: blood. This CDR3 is CASSQSGARSRETQYF. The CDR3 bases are TGTGCCAGCAGCCAATCTGGAGCGCGTTCTCGAGAGACCCAGTACTTC.